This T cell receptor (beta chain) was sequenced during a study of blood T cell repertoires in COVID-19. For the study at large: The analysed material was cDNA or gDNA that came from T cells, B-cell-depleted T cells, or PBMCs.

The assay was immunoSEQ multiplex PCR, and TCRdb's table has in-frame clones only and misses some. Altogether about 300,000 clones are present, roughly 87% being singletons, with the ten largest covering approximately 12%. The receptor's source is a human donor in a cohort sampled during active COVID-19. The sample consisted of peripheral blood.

CDR3 DNA: TGTGCCAGCAGCTTATCCCCCCCCGGCTACGAGCAGTACTTC. Translating it yields CASSLSPPGYEQYF. V and J are TRBV13 and TRBJ2-7; D is undetermined. CDR1 and CDR2 (germline): PRHDT, FYEKMQ (reference sequence). Between the trimmed V and J ends, which lost 2 bases and 3 bases, there was a span of 11 bases. CDR3 length equals 14 residues.